Listed below are T cell receptor beta chains from one sample, sequenced in a study of human T cells and chemical hapten exposure. TCRdb itself ran the RACE reads through MiXCR, one entry per CDR3 protein. The sample has about 84,000 distinct CDR3 sequences; more than 9% are singletons. The source material was whole blood, sampled in connection with sensitization to the hapten diphenylcyclopropenone (DPC). Source of these receptors: a woman between 45 and 65 years old with alopecia areata. Some clones in this sample may be carry-over from other donors' samples. CDR3s include the opening cysteine and the closing phenylalanine or tryptophan. The D gene is left open where the match is weak. The size field is filled for only some rows; it gives once, few, many or a size class.

v_gene	abundance	j_gene	d_gene	CDR3aa	CDR3nt
TRBV15	many	TRBJ1-2	.	CATRNPTQGFSGYTF	TGTGCCACCAGAAATCCTACCCAGGGTTTTTCCGGCTACACCTTC
TRBV24-1	.	TRBJ1-2	.	CATSGKEHDGYTF	TGTGCCACCAGTGGAAAGGAACACGATGGCTACACCTTC
TRBV4-3	.	TRBJ1-2	TRBD1	CASSQVFGQEYGYTF	TGCGCCAGCAGCCAAGTTTTCGGACAGGAATATGGCTACACCTTC
TRBV4-1	once	TRBJ2-1	TRBD2	CAGRRGLADNEQFF	TGCGCCGGGCGGCGGGGACTAGCGGACAATGAGCAGTTCTTC
TRBV7-6	many	TRBJ2-1	.	CASSAPQGLTSSYNEQFF	TGTGCCAGCAGCGCACCACAGGGATTAACGAGCTCCTACAATGAGCAGTTCTTC
TRBV2	many	TRBJ2-7	.	CASSGVYEQYF	TGTGCCAGCAGTGGTGTATACGAGCAGTACTTC
TRBV21-1	once	TRBJ2-5	.	CASSKGTAETQYF	TGTGCCAGCAGCAAGGGGACAGCTGAGACCCAGTACTTC
TRBV5-1	few	TRBJ2-2	.	CASNIAENTGELFF	TGCGCCAGCAACATAGCGGAGAACACCGGGGAGCTGTTTTTT
TRBV7-9	many	TRBJ1-5	.	CASSPPGNQPQHF	TGTGCCAGCAGCCCCCCCGGCAATCAGCCCCAGCATTTT
TRBV19	.	TRBJ1-5	.	CASSIGRVGNQPQHF	TGTGCCAGTAGTATAGGCAGGGTTGGCAATCAGCCCCAGCATTTT
TRBV7-2	few	TRBJ2-1	TRBD2	CASSPTSGIYNEQFF	TGTGCCAGCAGCCCGACTAGCGGGATCTACAATGAGCAGTTCTTC
TRBV7-6	many	TRBJ1-3	.	CASSLVPGYSGNTIYF	TGTGCCAGCAGCTTAGTGCCGGGATACTCTGGAAACACCATATATTTT
TRBV7-9	many	TRBJ1-5	.	CASSLSSGDEPQHF	TGTGCCAGCAGCTTGAGTTCTGGGGACGAGCCCCAGCATTTT
TRBV6-1	medium-sized	TRBJ2-2	.	CASSEFVRREGAGELFF	TGTGCCAGCAGTGAATTTGTGCGCAGGGAAGGGGCCGGGGAGCTGTTTTTT
TRBV12-3/TRBV12-4	few	TRBJ2-5	.	CASSPLQGTQYF	TGTGCCAGCAGTCCCCTTCAAGGGACCCAGTACTTC
TRBV29-1	many	TRBJ1-1	.	CSASPGSSEAFF	TGCAGCGCCTCTCCGGGGAGCTCTGAAGCTTTCTTT
TRBV6-6	many	TRBJ1-3	.	CASRLPDRGNTIYF	TGTGCCAGCAGACTACCCGACAGGGGAAACACCATATATTTT
TRBV5-1	.	TRBJ2-3	TRBD1	CASSPGTADRTDTQYF	TGCGCCAGCAGCCCTGGGACAGCAGATCGCACAGATACGCAGTATTTT
TRBV9	few	TRBJ2-3	TRBD2	CASTASGILTDTQYF	TGTGCCAGCACCGCGAGCGGGATCCTCACAGATACGCAGTATTTT
TRBV29-1	few	TRBJ2-1	.	CSVEISGDKAYNEQFF	TGCAGCGTTGAAATCTCCGGGGACAAAGCCTATAATGAGCAGTTCTTC
TRBV3-1	.	TRBJ2-1	.	CASSQVFGSIGEQFF	TGTGCCAGCAGCCAAGTGTTCGGGAGTATCGGTGAGCAGTTCTTC
TRBV7-7	.	TRBJ2-5	.	CASSFIGVGSTETQYF	TGTGCCAGCAGCTTTATAGGGGTTGGTAGTACGGAGACCCAGTACTTC
TRBV27	many	TRBJ1-1	.	CASSLTAMNTEAFF	TGTGCCAGCAGTTTAACAGCGATGAACACTGAAGCTTTCTTT
TRBV9	many	TRBJ2-1	.	CASSPRSSYNEQFF	TGTGCCAGCAGCCCACGGAGCTCCTACAATGAGCAGTTCTTC
TRBV21-1	few	TRBJ1-5	.	CASSKWGFQPQHF	TGTGCCAGCAGCAAATGGGGGTTTCAGCCCCAGCATTTT
TRBV7-2	.	TRBJ2-3	TRBD1	CASSPVDRGTRTHGDTQYF	TGTGCCAGCAGCCCCGTGGACAGGGGAACACGCACCCATGGCGATACGCAGTATTTT
TRBV5-1	.	TRBJ1-2	.	CASSDGTASNYGYTF	TGCGCCAGCAGCGACGGGACCGCCTCTAACTATGGCTACACCTTC
TRBV28	.	TRBJ1-5	.	CASSGGGDQPQHF	TGTGCCAGCTCAGGCGGGGGGGATCAGCCCCAGCATTTT
TRBV30	many	TRBJ2-2	.	CAWSGTGELFF	TGTGCCTGGAGTGGAACCGGGGAGCTGTTTTTT
TRBV11-2	many	TRBJ2-1	TRBD2	CASSLYSRAAGEIHNEQFF	TGTGCCAGCAGCTTATATTCCAGGGCGGCGGGAGAAATACACAATGAGCAGTTCTTC
TRBV12-3/TRBV12-4	many	TRBJ1-1	.	CASSYAAPNTEAFF	TGTGCCAGCAGTTACGCGGCTCCGAACACTGAAGCTTTCTTT
TRBV25-1	many	TRBJ1-4	.	CASSVGKGGKLFF	TGTGCCAGCAGTGTGGGAAAGGGGGGGAAACTGTTTTTT
TRBV29-1	.	TRBJ2-4	TRBD2	CSVERAASGGIQYF	TGCAGCGTTGAAAGAGCGGCTAGCGGTGGCATTCAGTACTTC
TRBV7-2	.	TRBJ2-7	.	CASSQRTISYEQYF	TGTGCCAGCAGCCAGAGGACTATTTCATACGAGCAGTACTTC
TRBV28	.	TRBJ2-2	TRBD1	CASSLPKITGGNGELFF	TGTGCCAGCAGCTTACCCAAAATTACAGGGGGAAACGGGGAGCTGTTTTTT
TRBV28	.	TRBJ2-3	TRBD2	CASSPGTSGSWEDMQYF	TGTGCCAGCAGTCCCGGGACTAGCGGGAGCTGGGAAGATATGCAGTATTTT
TRBV20-1	.	TRBJ1-3	.	CSAREPGVRGNTIYF	TGCAGTGCTAGAGAGCCAGGGGTCAGAGGAAACACCATATATTTT
TRBV11-2	few	TRBJ2-2	.	CASRAGLGNTGELFF	TGTGCCAGCAGGGCGGGGCTCGGTAACACCGGGGAGCTGTTTTTT
TRBV14	.	TRBJ2-1	TRBD2	CASSPNHGLAGANEQFF	TGTGCCAGCAGCCCTAATCACGGACTAGCGGGAGCGAATGAGCAGTTCTTC
TRBV27	.	TRBJ2-3	TRBD1	CASGQDRGVTQYF	TGTGCCAGTGGCCAGGACAGGGGAGTTACGCAGTATTTT
TRBV2	few	TRBJ2-1	.	CASSGPFHEQFF	TGTGCCAGCAGTGGGCCTTTCCATGAGCAGTTCTTC